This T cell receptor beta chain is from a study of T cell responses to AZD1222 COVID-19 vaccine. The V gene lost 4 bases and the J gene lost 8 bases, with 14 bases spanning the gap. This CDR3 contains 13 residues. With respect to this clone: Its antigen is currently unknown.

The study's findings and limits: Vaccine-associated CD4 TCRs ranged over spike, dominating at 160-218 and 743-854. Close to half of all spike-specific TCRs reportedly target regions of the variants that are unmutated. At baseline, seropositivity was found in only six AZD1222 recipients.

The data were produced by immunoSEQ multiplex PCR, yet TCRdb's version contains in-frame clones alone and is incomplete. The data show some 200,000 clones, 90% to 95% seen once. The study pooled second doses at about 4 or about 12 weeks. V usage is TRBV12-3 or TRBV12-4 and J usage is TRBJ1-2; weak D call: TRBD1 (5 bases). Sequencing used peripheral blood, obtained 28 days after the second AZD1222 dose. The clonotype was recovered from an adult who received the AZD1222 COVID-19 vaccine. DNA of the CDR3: TGTGCCAGCAGTTCTACCGGGACCGGGGGCTACACCTTC. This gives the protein CASSSTGTGGYTF.